What follows is one TCR beta chain and its context. Its antigen is still unknown. The source of the sample is a study of cytomegalovirus exposure and HLA in healthy donors. Regarding the study as a whole: Cytomegalovirus status, reportedly, was diagnosed with high specificity and sensitivity by the classifier. DRB1 showed the most TCR associations and HLA-C the fewest in a later analysis, as rates varied by HLA locus. One variant, a missense change in DCLRE1C, was linked in a later analysis to TCR beta V- and J-gene trimming.

The PCR ran on 60 Vbeta and 13 Jbeta primers. Method: immunoSEQ multiplex PCR; TCRdb's copy keeps in-frame clones and lacks some. The repertoire consists of approximately 150,000 clones, with roughly 67% occurring once and the leading ten covering roughly 5.2%. Germline CDR1 is SGHAT and CDR2 is FQNNGV. The CDR3 has 16 amino acids. The V segment lost 5 bases and the J segment 3 bases; nucleotides outside the gene matches: 8. The chain carries TRBV11-2 and TRBJ2-7, with 12 bases that match TRBD1. Sequenced input: PBMCs. The TCR originated in a woman under 30 in good health and CMV-seropositive. The CDR3 protein is CASSPGTGGDGYEQYF. As DNA, the CDR3 is TGTGCCAGCAGCCCCGGGACAGGGGGCGATGGCTACGAGCAGTACTTC.